This is a list of T cell receptor beta chains from one sample in a study of Tregs in tolerant kidney transplant recipients. Libraries were prepared by immunoSEQ multiplex PCR; TCRdb keeps only in-frame clonotypes and omits some of them. The top ten hold 0.64% of the sample, which has some 240,000 clones, more than 65% seen once. Material: CD4+ T cells from blood. Source of these receptors: a human donor in good health. Each CDR3 is given with its conserved first and last residue. The D gene is left open where the match is weak. Clone size is not always given. Where it is, it says once, few, many or a class for expanded clones.

D gene: TRBD2
clone size: -
J gene: TRBJ2-3
V gene: TRBV12-5
CDR3 DNA: TGTGCTAGTGGACTCGGGGGGGGCTCAGATACGCAGTATTTT
CDR3 protein: CASGLGGGSDTQYF

D gene: -
clone size: -
J gene: TRBJ2-4
V gene: TRBV5-4
CDR3 DNA: TGTGCCAGCAGCTTGGCGGGGACTCGGGTGGCCAAAAACATTCAGTACTTC
CDR3 protein: CASSLAGTRVAKNIQYF

D gene: TRBD1
clone size: -
J gene: TRBJ1-1
V gene: TRBV7-9
CDR3 DNA: TGTGCCAGCAACCCCAGGGGGTATACGGGCACTGAAGCTTTCTTT
CDR3 protein: CASNPRGYTGTEAFF

D gene: -
clone size: -
J gene: TRBJ2-2
V gene: TRBV4-1
CDR3 DNA: TGCGCCAGCAGCCAAGTTAGCGTTCGCACCGGGGAGCTGTTTTTT
CDR3 protein: CASSQVSVRTGELFF

D gene: -
clone size: -
J gene: TRBJ2-5
V gene: TRBV5-1
CDR3 DNA: TGCGCCAGCAGCCCGTCTTACAGTGAGACCCAGTACTTC
CDR3 protein: CASSPSYSETQYF

D gene: -
clone size: -
J gene: TRBJ1-2
V gene: TRBV5-6
CDR3 DNA: TGTGCCAGCAGCGAAGGACGGGGGCTTGGCTACACCTTC
CDR3 protein: CASSEGRGLGYTF

D gene: TRBD2
clone size: -
J gene: TRBJ2-6
V gene: TRBV18
CDR3 DNA: TGTGCCAGCTCACCAGCTAGCGGGAGTATGGTTGGGGCCAACGTCCTGACTTTC
CDR3 protein: CASSPASGSMVGANVLTF

D gene: -
clone size: -
J gene: TRBJ1-3
V gene: TRBV5-1
CDR3 DNA: TGCGCCAGCAGCTTAGCAGGCTCTGGAAACACCATATATTTT
CDR3 protein: CASSLAGSGNTIYF

D gene: -
clone size: -
J gene: TRBJ1-1
V gene: TRBV30
CDR3 DNA: TGTGCCTGGAGTGTGGGCAGGGCTCTGGAGGCTTTCTTT
CDR3 protein: CAWSVGRALEAFF

D gene: -
clone size: -
J gene: TRBJ2-3
V gene: TRBV2
CDR3 DNA: TGTGCCAGCAGTGACAGGGCGGATACGCAGTATTTT
CDR3 protein: CASSDRADTQYF

D gene: -
clone size: -
J gene: TRBJ2-7
V gene: TRBV5-1
CDR3 DNA: TGCGCCAGCAGCGGGGGTGGTTCCCTCGACGAGCAGTACTTC
CDR3 protein: CASSGGGSLDEQYF

D gene: -
clone size: -
J gene: TRBJ1-1
V gene: TRBV7-2
CDR3 DNA: TGTGCCAGCAGCCCGGAGACAGCCCGATCCGGCCCGGCCACTGAAGCTTTCTTT
CDR3 protein: CASSPETARSGPATEAFF

D gene: TRBD2
clone size: once
J gene: TRBJ2-3
V gene: TRBV7-6
CDR3 DNA: TGTGCCAGCACCCGGACTAGCGGGGGGGCAGATACGCAGTATTTT
CDR3 protein: CASTRTSGGADTQYF

D gene: -
clone size: -
J gene: TRBJ2-7
V gene: TRBV7-9
CDR3 DNA: TGTGCCGGCAACTCCCCCGGGACGAGCTCCTACGAGCAGTACTTC
CDR3 protein: CAGNSPGTSSYEQYF